These T cell receptor beta chains were read from a single sample in a study of cytomegalovirus exposure and HLA in healthy donors. The assay was immunoSEQ multiplex PCR, and TCRdb's table has in-frame clones only and misses some. The repertoire table contains approximately 120,000 clones. Sequences were obtained from PBMCs. The receptors here all came from a man aged 18-30 years in good health and CMV-seronegative. CDR3s include the opening cysteine and the closing phenylalanine or tryptophan. A D gene is named only where the DNA matches it firmly.

D,V,J,CDR3,DNA
TRBD1,TRBV2,TRBJ2-5,CASTQGRGETQYF,TGTGCCAGCACACAGGGGCGCGGGGAGACCCAGTACTTC
-,TRBV12-5,TRBJ1-5,CASGTMGRDQPQHF,TGTGCTAGTGGGACGATGGGGAGGGATCAGCCCCAGCATTTT
TRBD1,TRBV5-1,TRBJ2-2,CASSLVGTGTGELFF,TGCGCCAGCAGCTTGGTGGGGACAGGGACCGGGGAGCTGTTTTTT
-,TRBV5-1,TRBJ2-3,CASSLTGRFWDTDTQYF,TGCGCCAGCAGCTTGACAGGGCGGTTTTGGGACACAGATACGCAGTATTTT
-,TRBV10-3,TRBJ2-2,CAISETYRAGELFF,TGTGCCATCAGTGAGACATACAGGGCCGGGGAGCTGTTTTTT
TRBD2,TRBV7-9,TRBJ2-3,CASSWRLAGDLADTQYF,TGTGCCAGCAGCTGGAGACTAGCGGGAGATTTGGCAGATACGCAGTATTTT
-,TRBV5-1,TRBJ1-1,CASSQDPEGTEAFF,TGCGCCAGCAGTCAGGACCCGGAGGGCACTGAAGCTTTCTTT
-,TRBV27,TRBJ2-5,CASSPFQGIETQYF,TGTGCCAGCAGTCCGTTCCAGGGGATCGAGACCCAGTACTTC
TRBD1,TRBV5-1,TRBJ1-2,CASSLEVMGQGNGYTF,TGCGCCAGCAGCTTGGAGGTGATGGGACAGGGAAATGGCTACACCTTC
-,TRBV9,TRBJ2-1,CASSSFGVNNEQFF,TGTGCCAGCAGCTCCTTCGGAGTTAACAATGAGCAGTTCTTC
-,TRBV7-2,TRBJ1-1,CASSRLRNTEAFF,TGTGCCAGCAGCCGCCTGCGGAACACTGAAGCTTTCTTT
-,TRBV5-8,TRBJ2-5,CASSLGVQGSVETQYF,TGTGCCAGCAGCTTGGGAGTGCAGGGGAGTGTAGAGACCCAGTACTTC
TRBD1,TRBV19,TRBJ1-3,CASSTYRDSTSGNTIYF,TGTGCCAGTAGTACGTACCGGGACAGCACCTCTGGAAACACCATATATTTT
-,TRBV30,TRBJ2-7,CAWNRVREGEQYF,TGTGCCTGGAACAGGGTGAGGGAAGGCGAGCAGTACTTC
-,TRBV4-2,TRBJ2-1,CASSQEGAGELHEQFF,TGTGCCAGCAGCCAAGAGGGGGCGGGAGAACTCCATGAGCAGTTCTTC